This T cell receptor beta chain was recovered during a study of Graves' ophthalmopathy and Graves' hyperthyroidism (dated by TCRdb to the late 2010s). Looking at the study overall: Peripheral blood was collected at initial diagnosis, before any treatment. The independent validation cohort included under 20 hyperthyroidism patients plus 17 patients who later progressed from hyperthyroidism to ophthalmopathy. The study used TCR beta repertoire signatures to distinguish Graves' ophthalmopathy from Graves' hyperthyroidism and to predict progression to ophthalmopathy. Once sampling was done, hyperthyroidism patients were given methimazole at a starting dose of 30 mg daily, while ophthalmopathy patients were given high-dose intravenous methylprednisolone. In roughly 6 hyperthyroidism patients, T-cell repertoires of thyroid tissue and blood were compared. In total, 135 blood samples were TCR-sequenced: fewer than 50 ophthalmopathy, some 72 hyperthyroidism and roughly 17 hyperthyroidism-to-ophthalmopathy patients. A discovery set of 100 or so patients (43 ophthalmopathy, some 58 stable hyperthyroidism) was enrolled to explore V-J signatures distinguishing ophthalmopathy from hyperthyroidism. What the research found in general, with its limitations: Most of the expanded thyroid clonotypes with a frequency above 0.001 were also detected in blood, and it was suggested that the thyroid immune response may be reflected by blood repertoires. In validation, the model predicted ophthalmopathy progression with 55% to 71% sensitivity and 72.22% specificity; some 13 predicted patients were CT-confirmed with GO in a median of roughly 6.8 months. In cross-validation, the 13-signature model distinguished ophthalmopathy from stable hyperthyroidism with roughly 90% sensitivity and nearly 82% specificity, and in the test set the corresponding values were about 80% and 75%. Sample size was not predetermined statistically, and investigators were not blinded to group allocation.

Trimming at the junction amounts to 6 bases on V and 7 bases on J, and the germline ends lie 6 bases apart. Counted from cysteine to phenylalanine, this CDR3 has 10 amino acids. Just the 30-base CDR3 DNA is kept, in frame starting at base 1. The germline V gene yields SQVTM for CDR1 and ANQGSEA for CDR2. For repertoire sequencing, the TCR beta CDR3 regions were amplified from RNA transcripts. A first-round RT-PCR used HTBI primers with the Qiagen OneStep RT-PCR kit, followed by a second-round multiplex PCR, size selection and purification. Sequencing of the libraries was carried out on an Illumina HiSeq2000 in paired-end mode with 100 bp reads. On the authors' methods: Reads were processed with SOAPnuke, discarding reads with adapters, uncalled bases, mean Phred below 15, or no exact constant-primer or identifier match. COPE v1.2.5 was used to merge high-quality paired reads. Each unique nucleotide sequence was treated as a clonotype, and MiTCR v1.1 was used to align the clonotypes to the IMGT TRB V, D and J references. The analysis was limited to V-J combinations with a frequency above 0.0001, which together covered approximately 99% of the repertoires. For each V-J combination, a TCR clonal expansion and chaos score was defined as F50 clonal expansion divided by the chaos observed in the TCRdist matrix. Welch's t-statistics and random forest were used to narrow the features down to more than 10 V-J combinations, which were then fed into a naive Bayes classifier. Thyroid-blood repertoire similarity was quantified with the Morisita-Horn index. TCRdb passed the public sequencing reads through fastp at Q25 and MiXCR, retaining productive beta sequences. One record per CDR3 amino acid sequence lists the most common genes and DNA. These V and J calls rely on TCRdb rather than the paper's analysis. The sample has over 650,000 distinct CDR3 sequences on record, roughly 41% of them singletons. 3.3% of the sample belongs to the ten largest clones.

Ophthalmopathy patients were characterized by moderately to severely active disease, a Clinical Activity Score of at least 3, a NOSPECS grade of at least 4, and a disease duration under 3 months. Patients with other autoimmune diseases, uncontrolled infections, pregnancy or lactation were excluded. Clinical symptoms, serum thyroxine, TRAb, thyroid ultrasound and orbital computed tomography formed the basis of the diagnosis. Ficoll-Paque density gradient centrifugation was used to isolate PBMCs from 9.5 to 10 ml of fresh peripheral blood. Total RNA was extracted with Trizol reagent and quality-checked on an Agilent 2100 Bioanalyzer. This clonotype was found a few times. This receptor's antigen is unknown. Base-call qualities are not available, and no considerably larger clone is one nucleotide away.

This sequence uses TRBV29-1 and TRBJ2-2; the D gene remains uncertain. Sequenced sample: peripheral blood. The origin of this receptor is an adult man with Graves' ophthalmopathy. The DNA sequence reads TGCAGCGTGGGCGACGGGGAGCTGTTTTTT. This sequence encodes CSVGDGELFF.